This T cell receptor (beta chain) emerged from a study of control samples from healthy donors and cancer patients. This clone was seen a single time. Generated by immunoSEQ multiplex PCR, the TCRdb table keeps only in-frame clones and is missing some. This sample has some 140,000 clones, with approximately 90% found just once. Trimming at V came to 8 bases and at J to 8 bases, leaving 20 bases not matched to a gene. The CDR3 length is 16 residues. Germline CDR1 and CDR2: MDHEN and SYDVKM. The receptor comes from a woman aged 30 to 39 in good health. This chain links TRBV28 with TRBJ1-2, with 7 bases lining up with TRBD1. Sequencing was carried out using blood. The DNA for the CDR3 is TGTGCCAGCGGACACGGAAAATCGGAGGGGGCGGAGGGCTACACCTTC. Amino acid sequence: CASGHGKSEGAEGYTF.